Following are 5 T cell receptor delta chains from one sample sequenced in a study of gamma-delta T cells after stem cell transplantation. TCRdb redid the clone calls on the RT-PCR reads with CATT. Among thousands of delta-chain clones listed, approximately 4.2% were seen once. The sequenced sample consisted of gamma-delta T cells. The origin of the receptors is a human donor. It is not recorded whose cells these are; they may come from a transplant donor.

As concerns this clone: This likely came from a read error, as a far larger clone is one base away. The chain's CDR3 is CACGTVDGGYAGTDKLIF. CDR3 nucleotides: TGTGCCTGTGGCACCGTTGATGGGGGATACGCAGGGACCGATAAACTCATCTTT. The V gene is TRDV2, the J gene TRDJ1; 11 bases align to TRDD3. In germline, CDR1 is GEAIGNYY, CDR2 EKD. There are 18 residues in the CDR3.

This clone is categorized as large. The V gene is TRDV2, the J gene TRDJ1, with 7 bases matching TRDD3. The CDR3 extends over 16 amino acids. Germline V lookup: CDR1 GEAIGNYY, CDR2 EKD. The trim removed 0 bases at V and 0 bases at J, leaving 6 bases unmatched. The CDR3 DNA is TGTGCCTGTGACACCGTCTGGGGGCCACACACCGATAAACTCATCTTT. Protein product: CACDTVWGPHTDKLIF.

This clone was detected many times. With a far larger clone one base away, a read error is the likely cause. V usage is TRDV2 and J usage is TRDJ1, with 7 bases fitting TRDD3. Germline loops: CDR1 GEAIGNYY, CDR2 EKD. The CDR3 spans 15 residues. J lost 9 bases, V lost 0 bases, and 12 bases had no gene match. The CDR3 coding sequence is TGTGCCTGTGACACCGTGGGGACTGGGGTATACGAACTCATCTTT. This translates into CACDTVGTGVYELIF.

There are many counts of this clone. A much larger clonotype is one base distant, so this may be a read error. This CDR3 is also generated by other DNA sequences in the sample. CDR3 coding DNA: TGTGCCTGTGACACCGCGGGCGGGGATCCCGGGGATACTACCAAACCCCTGATCTTC. Protein sequence: CACDTAGGDPGDTTKPLIF. This chain uses TRDV2 with TRDJ4; 8 bases are shared with TRDD3. The CDR3 totals 19 residues. Per the germline V gene, CDR1 is GEAIGNYY and CDR2 is EKD.

The rearrangement links TRDV2 to TRDJ1; 10 bases fit TRDD3. V was clipped by 2 bases and J by 2 bases; unmatched bases: 4. In germline, CDR1 is GEAIGNYY, CDR2 EKD. The CDR3 consists of 15 residues. The DNA of the CDR3 is TGTGCCTGTGACAAGTTGGGGGATACAACCGATAAACTCATCTTT. This gives the protein CACDKLGDTTDKLIF.